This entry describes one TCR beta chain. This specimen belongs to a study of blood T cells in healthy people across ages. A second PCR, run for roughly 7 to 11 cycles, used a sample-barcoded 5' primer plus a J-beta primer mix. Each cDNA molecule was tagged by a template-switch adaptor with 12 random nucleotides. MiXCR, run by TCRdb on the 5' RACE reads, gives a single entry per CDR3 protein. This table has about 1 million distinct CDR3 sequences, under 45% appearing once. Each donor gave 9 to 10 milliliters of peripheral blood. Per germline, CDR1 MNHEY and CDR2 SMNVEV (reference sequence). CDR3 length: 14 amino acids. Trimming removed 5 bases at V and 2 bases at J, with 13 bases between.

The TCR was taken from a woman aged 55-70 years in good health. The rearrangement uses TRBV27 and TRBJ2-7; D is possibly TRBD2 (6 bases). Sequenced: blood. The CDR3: CASSVNSGTYEQYF. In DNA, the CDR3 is TGTGCCAGCAGTGTAAATAGCGGAACCTACGAGCAGTACTTC.